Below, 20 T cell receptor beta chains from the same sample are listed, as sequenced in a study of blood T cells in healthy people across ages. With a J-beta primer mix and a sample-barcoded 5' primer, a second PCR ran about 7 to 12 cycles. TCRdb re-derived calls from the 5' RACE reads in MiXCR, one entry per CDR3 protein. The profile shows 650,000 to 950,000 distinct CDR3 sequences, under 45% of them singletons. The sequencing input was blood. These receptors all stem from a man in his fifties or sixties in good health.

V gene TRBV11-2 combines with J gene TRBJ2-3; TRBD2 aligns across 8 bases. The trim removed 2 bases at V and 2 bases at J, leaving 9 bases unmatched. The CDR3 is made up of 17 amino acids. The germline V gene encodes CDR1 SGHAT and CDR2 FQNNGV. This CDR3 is CASSLKAGAEHTDTQYF. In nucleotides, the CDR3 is TGTGCCAGCAGCTTAAAAGCGGGGGCTGAACACACAGATACGCAGTATTTT.

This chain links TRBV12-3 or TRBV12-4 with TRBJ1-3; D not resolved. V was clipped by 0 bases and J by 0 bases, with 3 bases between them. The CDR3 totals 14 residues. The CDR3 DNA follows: TGTGCCAGCAGTTTAGCCGCCTCTGGAAACACCATATATTTT. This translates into CASSLAASGNTIYF.

The DNA for the CDR3 is TGTGCCAGCACTTCGACAGGGCCCAATGAGCAGTTCTTC. Amino acid sequence: CASTSTGPNEQFF. The rearrangement links TRBV7-9 to TRBJ2-1; TRBD1 matches 7 bases. Per the germline V gene, CDR1 is SEHNR and CDR2 is FQNEAQ (reference sequence). V was pared by 7 bases and J by 6 bases, with 6 bases of the junction left unmatched. The CDR3 runs 13 residues.

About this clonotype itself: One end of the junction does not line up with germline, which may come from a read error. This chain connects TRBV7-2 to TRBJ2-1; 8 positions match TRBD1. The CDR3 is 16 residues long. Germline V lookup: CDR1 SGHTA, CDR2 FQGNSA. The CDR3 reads CASSRRTGTSYNGQFF. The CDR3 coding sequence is TGTGCCAGCAGCCGGAGGACAGGGACCTCCTACAATGGGCAGTTCTTC.

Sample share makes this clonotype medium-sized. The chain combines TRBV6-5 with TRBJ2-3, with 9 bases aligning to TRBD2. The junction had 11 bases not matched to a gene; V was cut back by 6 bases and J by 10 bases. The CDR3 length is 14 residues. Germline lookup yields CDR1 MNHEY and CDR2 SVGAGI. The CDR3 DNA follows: TGTGCCAGCAGCCGCGAGTGGCGGGGGGGTTCGCAGTATTTT. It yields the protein CASSREWRGGSQYF.

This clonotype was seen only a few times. DNA for the CDR3: TGCAGCGTACCTGAGGGGCGCACCTTC. Amino acid sequence: CSVPEGRTF. The V and J genes are TRBV29-1 and TRBJ1-2; D perhaps matches TRBD1 (5 bases). V lost 6 bases, J lost 13 bases, and 12 bases lay in between. The CDR3 covers 9 residues. Germline V lookup: CDR1 SQVTM, CDR2 ANQGSEA.

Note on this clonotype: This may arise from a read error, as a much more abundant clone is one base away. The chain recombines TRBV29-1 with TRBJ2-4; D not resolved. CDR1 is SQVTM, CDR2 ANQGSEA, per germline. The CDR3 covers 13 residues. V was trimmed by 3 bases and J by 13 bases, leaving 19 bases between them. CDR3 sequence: CSVDAPPSTLQYF. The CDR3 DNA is TGCAGCGTTGATGCCCCACCCTCAACCTTACAGTACTTC.

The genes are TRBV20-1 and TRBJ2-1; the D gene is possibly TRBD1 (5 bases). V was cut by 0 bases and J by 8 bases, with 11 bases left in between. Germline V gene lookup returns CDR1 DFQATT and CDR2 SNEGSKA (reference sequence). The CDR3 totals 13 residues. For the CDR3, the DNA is TGCAGTGCTAGAGATAGCAGGGTGTATGAGCAGTTCTTC. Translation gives CSARDSRVYEQFF.

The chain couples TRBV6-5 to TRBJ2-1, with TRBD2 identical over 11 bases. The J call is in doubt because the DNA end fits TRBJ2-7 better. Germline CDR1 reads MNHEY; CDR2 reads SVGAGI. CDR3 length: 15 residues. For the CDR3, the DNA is TGTGCCAGCAGCCCGGGACTAGCGGCCTACAATGAGCAGTACTTC. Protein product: CASSPGLAAYNEQYF.

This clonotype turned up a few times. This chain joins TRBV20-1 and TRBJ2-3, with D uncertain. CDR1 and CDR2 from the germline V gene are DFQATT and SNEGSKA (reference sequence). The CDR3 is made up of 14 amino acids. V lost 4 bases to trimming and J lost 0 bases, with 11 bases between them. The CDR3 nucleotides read TGCAGTGCTAAGTACCAAACTAGCACAGATACGCAGTATTTT. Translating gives CSAKYQTSTDTQYF.

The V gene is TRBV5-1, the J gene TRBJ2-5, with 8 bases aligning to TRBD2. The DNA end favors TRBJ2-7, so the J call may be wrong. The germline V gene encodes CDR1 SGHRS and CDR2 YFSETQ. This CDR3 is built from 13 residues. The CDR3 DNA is TGCGCCAGCAGCCCCCCGGGGGGGCTCGAGCAGTACTTC. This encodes CASSPPGGLEQYF.

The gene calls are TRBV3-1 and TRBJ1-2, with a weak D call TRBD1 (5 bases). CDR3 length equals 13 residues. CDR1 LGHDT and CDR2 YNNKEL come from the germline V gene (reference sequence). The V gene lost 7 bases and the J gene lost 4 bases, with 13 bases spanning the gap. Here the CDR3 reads CASTYGTGYGYTF. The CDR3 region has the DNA TGTGCCAGCACTTACGGGACGGGCTATGGCTACACCTTC.

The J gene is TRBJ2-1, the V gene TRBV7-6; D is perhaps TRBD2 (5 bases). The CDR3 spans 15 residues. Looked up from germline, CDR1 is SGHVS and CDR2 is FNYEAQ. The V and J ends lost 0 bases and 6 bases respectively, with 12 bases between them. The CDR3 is CASSLAAGVGNEQFF. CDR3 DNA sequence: TGTGCCAGCAGCTTAGCCGCCGGGGTCGGCAATGAGCAGTTCTTC.

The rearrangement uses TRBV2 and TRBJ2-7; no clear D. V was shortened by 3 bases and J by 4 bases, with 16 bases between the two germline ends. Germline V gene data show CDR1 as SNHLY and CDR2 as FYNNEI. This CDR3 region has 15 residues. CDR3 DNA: TGTGCCAGCAGTGAGGGTAATCAGATTACTTACGAGCAGTACTTC. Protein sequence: CASSEGNQITYEQYF.

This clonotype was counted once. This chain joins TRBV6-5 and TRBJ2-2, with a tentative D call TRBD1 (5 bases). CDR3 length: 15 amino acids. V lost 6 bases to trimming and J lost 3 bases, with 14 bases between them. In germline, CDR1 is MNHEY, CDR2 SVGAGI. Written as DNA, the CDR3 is TGTGCCAGCAGCTTATTAGGGGCCCACACCGGGGAGCTGTTTTTT. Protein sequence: CASSLLGAHTGELFF.

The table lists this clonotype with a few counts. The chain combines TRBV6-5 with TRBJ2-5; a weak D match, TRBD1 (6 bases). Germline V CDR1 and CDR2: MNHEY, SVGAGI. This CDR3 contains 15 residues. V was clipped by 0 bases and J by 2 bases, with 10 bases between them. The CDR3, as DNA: TGTGCCAGCAGTTACTCGGTAGGACAGCAAGAGACCCAGTACTTC. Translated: CASSYSVGQQETQYF.

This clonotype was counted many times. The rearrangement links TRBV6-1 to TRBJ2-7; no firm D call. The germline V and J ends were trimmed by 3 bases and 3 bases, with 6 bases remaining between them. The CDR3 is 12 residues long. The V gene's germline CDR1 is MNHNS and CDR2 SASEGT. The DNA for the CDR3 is TGTGCCAGCAGTGATTGGGGCTACGAGCAGTACTTC. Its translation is CASSDWGYEQYF.

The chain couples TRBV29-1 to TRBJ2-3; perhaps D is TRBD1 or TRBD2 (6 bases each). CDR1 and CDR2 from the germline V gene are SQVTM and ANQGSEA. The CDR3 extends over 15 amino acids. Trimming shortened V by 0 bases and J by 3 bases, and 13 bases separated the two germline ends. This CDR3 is CSVEDAGEETDTQYF. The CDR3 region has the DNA TGCAGCGTTGAAGACGCAGGGGAGGAGACAGATACGCAGTATTTT.

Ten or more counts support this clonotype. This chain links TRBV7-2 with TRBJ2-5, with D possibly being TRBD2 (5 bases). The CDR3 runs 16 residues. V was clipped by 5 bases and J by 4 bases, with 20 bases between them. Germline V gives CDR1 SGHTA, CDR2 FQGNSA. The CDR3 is CASSRAAGRIGETQYF. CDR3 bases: TGTGCCAGCAGCCGGGCGGCGGGCCGTATAGGAGAGACCCAGTACTTC.

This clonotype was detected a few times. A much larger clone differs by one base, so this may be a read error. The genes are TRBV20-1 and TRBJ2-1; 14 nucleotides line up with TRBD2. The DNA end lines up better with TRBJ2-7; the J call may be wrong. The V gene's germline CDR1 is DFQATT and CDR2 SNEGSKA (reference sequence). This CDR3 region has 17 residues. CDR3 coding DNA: TGCAGTGCACCGACTAGCGGGGGGGCTTACCCCTACAATGAGCAGTACTTC. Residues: CSAPTSGGAYPYNEQYF.